This is a list of T cell receptor beta chains from one sample in a study of cytomegalovirus exposure and HLA in healthy donors. The method was immunoSEQ multiplex PCR; TCRdb's version includes in-frame clones alone and lacks a portion of them. Its listing shows around 200,000 clones. The sample taken for sequencing was PBMCs. These receptors all stem from a girl aged 2 to 9 in good health and CMV-seropositive. CDR3s include the opening cysteine and the closing phenylalanine or tryptophan.

V gene | CDR3 protein
TRBV27 | CASSSLAGAPHSGANVLTF
TRBV11-2 | CASRPQGSEQFF
TRBV6-5 | CASSYGRNQPQHF
TRBV7-6 | CASSQDRGFTEAFF
TRBV11-2 | CASSSMGGALLAKNIQYF
TRBV10-1 | CASSRRLSTDTQYF
TRBV27 | CASSLVRVGGEQYF
TRBV6-1 | CASSAGAGGNQPQHF
TRBV28 | CALSGTDPYNEQFF
TRBV7-8 | CASSTQGQGSYEQYF
TRBV19 | CASSPYRGNTEAFF
TRBV28 | CASVPFTGELFF
TRBV29-1 | CSVDRENTQYF
TRBV2 | CASSTLSGTGINEQFF
TRBV7-2 | CASSSPPWAEQFF
TRBV7-9 | CASSLVPGEAFF
TRBV5-4 | CASSIGQGELWGYTF
TRBV19 | CASSIVPGDGGANTQYF
TRBV28 | CASSLLQGHGYTF
TRBV27 | CASSLVDGSSYEQYF
TRBV11-2 | CASSFQGAVAFF
TRBV7-8 | CASSPLQGSHSPLHF
TRBV10-1 | CASSRTSQETQYF
TRBV4-1 | CASSQEGDSIYNEQFF
TRBV18 | CASSPQREVSYEQYF
TRBV6-1 | CATRDRSFNEQFF
TRBV28 | CAAAEGGYGYTF
TRBV14 | CASSQGTRNNEQFF
TRBV28 | CASSFQGAIYYGYTF
TRBV4-1 | CASSRYLAGGPGTGELFF
TRBV15 | CATSRGRYRTSGSGTDTQYF
TRBV7-9 | CASGGQGNTGELFF
TRBV4-1 | CASSQGSDLSSSTGGYTF
TRBV14 | CASSQLPGLAGEGIDTQYF
TRBV5-4 | CASSLTGRNTIYF
TRBV11-3 | CASSFSGEVNEQFF
TRBV5-1 | CASSATGGGQPQHF